The TCR beta chain described here comes from a study of vaccination effects on CD4 cells after COVID-19. Study at large: The vaccine given was either BNT162b2 or mRNA-1273, in two doses. Study outcomes and limitations: Both infection-induced and vaccine-induced clones contracted markedly at late post-vaccination timepoints.

Sequencing was preceded by expansion of antigen-specific CD4+ T cells with viral peptide pools in the ViraFEST assay. Cells that had been cultured for 10 days were the source of isolated CD4+ T cells. The vaccine recipients had no prior SARS-CoV-2 infection, with negative nucleocapsid antibodies. Some 2 million PBMC per well received 7.5 to 10 IU/ml IL-2 and approximately 10 ug/ml peptides in culture. Cells had half their medium changed to IL-2 medium on days 3 and 7. Turning to this clone: Its specificity is unknown.

Trimming removed 2 bases from V and 11 bases from J, with 10 bases in between. This CDR3 region has 13 residues. Germline-derived CDR1 and CDR2 are MNHNS and SASEGT. The protocol was immunoSEQ multiplex PCR, while the TCRdb copy is restricted to in-frame clones and leaves out a portion. The profile shows 37,000 or so clones, roughly 62% of them singletons. The specimen was CD4+ T cells from PBMCs cultured with HCoV-OC43 spike peptides, collected before COVID-19 vaccination. This sample's subset: HCoV-OC43 spike overlapping peptide pool stimulation. The source of this sequence is a human donor who received a COVID-19 vaccine. J is TRBJ1-6 and V is TRBV6-1; D is undetermined. The CDR3 sequence is CASSEWRSTPLHF. In nucleotides, the CDR3 is TGTGCCAGCAGTGAATGGCGCAGTACACCCCTCCACTTT.